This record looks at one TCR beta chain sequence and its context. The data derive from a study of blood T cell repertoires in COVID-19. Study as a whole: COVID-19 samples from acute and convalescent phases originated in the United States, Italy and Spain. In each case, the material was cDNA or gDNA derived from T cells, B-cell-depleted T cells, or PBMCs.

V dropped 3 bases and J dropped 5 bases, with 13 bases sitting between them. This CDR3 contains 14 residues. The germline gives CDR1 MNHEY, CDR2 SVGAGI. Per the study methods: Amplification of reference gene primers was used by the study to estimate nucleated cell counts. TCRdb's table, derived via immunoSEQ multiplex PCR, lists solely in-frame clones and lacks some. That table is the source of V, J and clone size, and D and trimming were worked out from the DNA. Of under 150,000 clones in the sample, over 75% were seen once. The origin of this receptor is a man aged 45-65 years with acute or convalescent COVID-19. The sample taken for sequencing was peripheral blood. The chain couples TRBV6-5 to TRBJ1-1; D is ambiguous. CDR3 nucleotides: TGTGCCAGCAGTTATTCTACTTCACTAACTGAAGCTTTCTTT. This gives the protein CASSYSTSLTEAFF.